This T cell receptor (beta chain) appears in the sequencing data of a study of cytomegalovirus exposure and HLA in healthy donors. The study, taken as a whole, reports: Later, an analysis showed that TCR beta chains associated with HLA were more clonally expanded than others that were equally common.

This clone showed up just a few times. What it recognizes is unknown. CDR3 size: 14 residues. Germline V CDR1 and CDR2: MNHEY, SVGAGI. V was trimmed by 0 bases and J by 7 bases, leaving 13 bases between them. With 60 Vbeta and 13 Jbeta primers, the PCR was carried out. Only in-frame clones appear in the TCRdb table, and some are missing; sequencing was by immunoSEQ multiplex PCR. The sample shows under 200,000 clones, over 70% of them seen only once. Material for sequencing was PBMCs. This receptor was obtained from a female donor in good health and CMV-seronegative. The V gene is TRBV6-5, the J gene TRBJ2-7, with D maybe TRBD1 (6 bases). The DNA for the CDR3 is TGTGCCAGCAGTTACTCCAGGGGCGGTGGAGAGCAGTACTTC. Residues: CASSYSRGGGEQYF.